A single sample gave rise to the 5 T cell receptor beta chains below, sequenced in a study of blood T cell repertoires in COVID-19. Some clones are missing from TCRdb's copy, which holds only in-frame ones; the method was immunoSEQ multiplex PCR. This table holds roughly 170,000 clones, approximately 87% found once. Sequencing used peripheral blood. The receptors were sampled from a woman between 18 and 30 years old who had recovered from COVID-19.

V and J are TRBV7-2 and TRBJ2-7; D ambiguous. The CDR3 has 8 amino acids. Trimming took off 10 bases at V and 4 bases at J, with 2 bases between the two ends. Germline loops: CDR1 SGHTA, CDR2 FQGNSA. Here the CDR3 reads CATYEQYV. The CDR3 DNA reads TGTGCCACGTACGAGCAGTACGTC.

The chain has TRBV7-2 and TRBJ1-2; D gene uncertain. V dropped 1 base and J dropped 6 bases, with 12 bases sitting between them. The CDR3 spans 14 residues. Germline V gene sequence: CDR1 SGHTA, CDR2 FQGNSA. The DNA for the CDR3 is TGTGCCAGCAGCTTAGGGCAGGCCGGGAATGGCTACACCTTC. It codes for CASSLGQAGNGYTF.

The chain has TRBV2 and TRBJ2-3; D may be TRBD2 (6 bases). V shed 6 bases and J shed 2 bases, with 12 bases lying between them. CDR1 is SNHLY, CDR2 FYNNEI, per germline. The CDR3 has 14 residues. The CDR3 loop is CASRRTTFTDTQYF. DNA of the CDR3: TGTGCCAGCAGGAGGACTACATTCACAGATACGCAGTATTTT.

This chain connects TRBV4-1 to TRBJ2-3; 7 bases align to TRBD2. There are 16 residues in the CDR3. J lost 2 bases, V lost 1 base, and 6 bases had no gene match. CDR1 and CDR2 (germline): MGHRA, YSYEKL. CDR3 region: CASSQGTSAYTDTQYF. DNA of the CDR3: TGCGCCAGCAGCCAAGGTACTAGCGCCTACACAGATACGCAGTATTTT.

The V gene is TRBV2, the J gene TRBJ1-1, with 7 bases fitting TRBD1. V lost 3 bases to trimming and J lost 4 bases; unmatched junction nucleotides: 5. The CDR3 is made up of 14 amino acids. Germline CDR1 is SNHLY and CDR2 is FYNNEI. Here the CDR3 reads CASSDYRGTTEAFF. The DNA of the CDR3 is TGTGCCAGCAGTGATTACAGGGGAACCACTGAAGCTTTCTTT.